The sample holds a few counts of the clone carrying this T cell receptor beta chain. The V gene's germline CDR1 is LNHDA and CDR2 SQIVND (reference sequence). CDR3 length equals 12 residues. V lost 7 bases and J lost 3, with 9 bases in between. The repertoire was sequenced with immunoSEQ multiplex PCR; TCRdb's copy has only in-frame clones and lacks some. Found here are tens of thousands of clones, about nine tenths of them singletons; the top ten hold 0.3% to 0.45%. The data originate from a study of technical replicates of blood from a few donors. J is TRBJ1-1 and V is TRBV19; D call uncertain. The source of this sequence is a human donor in good health. Some clones in this sample may be carry-over from other donors' samples. Sequencing was carried out using T cells isolated from PBMCs. The CDR3 loop reads CASIGDYTEAFF. CDR3 coding DNA: TGTGCCAGTATCGGGGATTACACTGAAGCTTTCTTT.